One sample yielded the 17 T cell receptor beta chains listed below, sequenced in a study of T cell repertoires in cytomegalovirus infection. No cognate antigen is known for these TCRs. TCRdb reprocessed the reads via MiXCR and lists one record per CDR3 protein. The sample has some 940,000 distinct CDR3 sequences, 30% to 40% seen once; the top ten hold roughly an eighth. Sequenced material: cultured CD8+ T cells from PBMCs, taken from culture after CMV antigen stimulation. These receptors were obtained from a human donor in good health (CMV status not recorded). Some clones in this sample may be carry-over from other donors' samples.

This clonotype was seen repeatedly, ten times or more. This chain joins TRBV7-8 and TRBJ2-5; TRBD2 agrees at 7 bases. The CDR3 has 16 amino acids. V lost 1 base, J lost 5 bases, and 10 bases stayed unmatched. CDR1 is SGHVS and CDR2 is FQNEAQ in the germline V gene. The CDR3 reads CASSLEFGGGRETQYF. In DNA, the CDR3 is TGTGCCAGCAGCTTAGAGTTCGGCGGGGGTAGGGAGACCCAGTACTTC.

A note on this clonotype: A read error may explain this, as a much larger clone is one base away. In nucleotides, the CDR3 is TGTGCCAGCAGCTTAGCGGACAGGGCGACCAAAAACATTCAGTACTTC. This codes for CASSLADRATKNIQYF. The chain links TRBV7-6 to TRBJ2-4, with 8 positions matching TRBD1. This CDR3 comprises 16 residues. Germline CDR1 reads SGHVS; CDR2 reads FNYEAQ. The trim removed 0 bases at V and 2 bases at J, leaving 3 bases unmatched.

The rearrangement uses TRBV7-6 and TRBJ2-7; tentative D call: TRBD2 (5 bases). CDR3 length equals 16 residues. Germline CDR1 SGHVS, CDR2 FNYEAQ. Trimming removed 4 bases at V and 3 bases at J, with 19 bases between. CDR3 DNA: TGTGCCAGCAGCTGGAGCTCCAGGCCCGGGGACTACGAGCAGTACTTC. This gives the protein CASSWSSRPGDYEQYF.

In this sample, this clonotype turned up a few times. The chain joins TRBV15 to TRBJ2-2, with D unresolved. Germline CDR1 LNHNV, CDR2 YYDKDF (reference sequence). The CDR3 is 15 amino acids. The V end was cut by 3 bases, the J end by 3 bases, with 11 bases between. As DNA, the CDR3 is TGTGCCACCAGCAGCGTAGACTTACACACCGGGGAGCTGTTTTTT. This codes for CATSSVDLHTGELFF.

This sequence joins TRBV7-6 and TRBJ2-7; 7 bases fit TRBD1. CDR1 is SGHVS, CDR2 FNYEAQ, per germline. The ends lost 1 base at V and 3 bases at J; junction bases unmatched: 9. This CDR3 region has 16 residues. CDR3 amino acids: CASSLVGTGDGYEQYV. The CDR3 DNA reads as TGTGCCAGCAGCTTAGTCGGAACAGGGGACGGCTACGAGCAGTACGTC.

The chain is built from TRBV20-1 and TRBJ2-3; D not certain. CDR3 size: 10 residues. Trimming removed 4 bases at V and 3 bases at J, with 2 bases between. Germline values: CDR1 DFQATT, CDR2 SNEGSKA (reference sequence). In DNA, the CDR3 is TGCAGTGCTATTACAGATACGCAGTATTTT. It translates to CSAITDTQYF.

Details on this clonotype: The junction differs from germline at one of its ends, possibly a read error. The chain recombines TRBV6-6 with TRBJ2-1; D is uncertain. This CDR3 is 12 amino acids long. Germline values: CDR1 MNHNY, CDR2 SVGAGI (reference sequence). The chain's CDR3 is CASSYSLDDQFF. In DNA form, the CDR3 reads TGTGCCAGCAGTTACTCGTTGGATGACCAGTTCTTC.

There are a few counts of this clonotype. The chain uses TRBV6-2 or TRBV6-3 and TRBJ2-1, with TRBD2 identical over 7 bases. This CDR3 has 15 amino acids. V lost 2 bases, J lost 6 bases, and 7 bases stayed unmatched. Germline lookup yields CDR1 MNHEY and CDR2 SVGEGT. CDR3 DNA sequence: TGTGCCAGCAGTTACCTCAGGGAGGGAAGCAATGAGCAGTTCTTC. This codes for CASSYLREGSNEQFF.

This chain connects TRBV11-1 to TRBJ1-1; D gene unclear. V was clipped by 0 bases and J by 5 bases, with 16 bases between them. The V gene's germline CDR1 is SGHAT and CDR2 FQDESV (reference sequence). The length of the CDR3 is 16 residues. CDR3 sequence (DNA): TGTGCCAGCAGCTTAGCGGGCGGGCCCCATGGAACTGAAGCTTTCTTT. Its translation is CASSLAGGPHGTEAFF. Full variable domain (missing parts from reference TRBV11-1 and TRBJ1-1): EAEVAQSPRYKITEKSQAVAFWCDPISGHATLYWYRQILGQGPELLVQFQDESVVDDSQLPKDRFSAERLKGVDSTLKIQPAELGDSAMYLCASSLAGGPHGTEAFFGQGTRLTVV.

DNA of the CDR3: TGCGCCAGCAGCCATACAGAATTTGCGAACACCGGGGAGCTGTTTTTT. Translated: CASSHTEFANTGELFF. The rearrangement links TRBV4-3 to TRBJ2-2; D is undetermined. Deletions cut 3 bases from V and 0 bases from J, with 11 bases between. The germline CDR1 and CDR2 sequences are LGHNA and YSLEER. CDR3 length equals 16 residues.

The sample holds a few counts of this clonotype. This chain links TRBV6-1 with TRBJ2-3, with D unclear. This CDR3 spans 17 amino acids. Trimming removed 10 bases from V and 6 bases from J, with 29 bases in between. Germline V gene lookup returns CDR1 MNHNS and CDR2 SASEGT. CDR3 DNA sequence: TGTGCCATCAAAAAGGAAGGAACATGGACCCTCGGGGATACGCAGTATTTT. Translating it yields CAIKKEGTWTLGDTQYF.

This clonotype was counted ten times or more. The J gene is TRBJ2-2, the V gene TRBV7-8; D gene uncertain. This CDR3 is 11 amino acids long. CDR1 is SGHVS and CDR2 is FQNEAQ in the germline V gene. V shed 5 bases and J shed 10 bases, with 8 bases lying between them. The CDR3 sequence: CASSPQAELFF. CDR3 in DNA: TGTGCCAGCAGCCCTCAGGCGGAGCTGTTTTTT.

The CDR3 nucleotides read TGTGCCAGCAGTGGCGCGGGTCTCACTGAAGCTTTCTTT. This codes for CASSGAGLTEAFF. The rearrangement joins TRBV28 to TRBJ1-1; D is ambiguous. The V gene's germline CDR1 is MDHEN and CDR2 SYDVKM. V shed 5 bases and J shed 4 bases, with 11 bases lying between them. This CDR3 has 13 amino acids.

This clonotype was found a few times. This chain joins TRBV20-1 and TRBJ1-2; D is ambiguous. This CDR3 has 15 amino acids. Germline CDR1 DFQATT, CDR2 SNEGSKA (reference sequence). V shed 3 bases and J shed 6 bases, with 20 bases lying between them. The CDR3 DNA is TGCAGTGCTAGGTCTAGGCCGCAAATGCCGAATGGCTACACCTTC. Encoded protein: CSARSRPQMPNGYTF.

The V call is TRBV11-1, the J call TRBJ2-1, with D unresolved. Germline V gene data show CDR1 as SGHAT and CDR2 as FQDESV (reference sequence). The CDR3 runs to 13 residues. Trimming cost V 5 bases and J 8 bases, with 13 bases left between them. The chain's CDR3 is CASSTDHIDEQFF. CDR3 bases: TGTGCCAGCAGCACCGACCACATCGATGAGCAGTTCTTC.

DNA for the CDR3: TGTGCCAGCTTTAGCGGGGCTAGCTCCTACGAGCAGTACGTC. It yields the protein CASFSGASSYEQYV. V usage is TRBV2 and J usage is TRBJ2-7, with 8 nucleotides matching TRBD2. Germline V lookup: CDR1 SNHLY, CDR2 FYNNEI. The junction had 6 bases not matched to a gene; V was cut back by 8 bases and J by 0 bases. The CDR3 runs to 14 residues.

The chain links TRBV14 to TRBJ2-7; a weak D match, TRBD2 (6 bases). V was clipped by 3 bases and J by 9 bases, with 15 bases between them. Germline V gives CDR1 SGHDN, CDR2 FVKESK. This CDR3 comprises 13 residues. The CDR3 protein is CASSQDWGGVQYF. The CDR3 bases are TGTGCCAGCAGCCAGGACTGGGGAGGAGTGCAGTACTTC.